This TCR beta chain came from a study of spatial heterogeneity in lung cancer. Study-level information: Patients with untreated early-stage non-small cell lung cancer, numbering some 68, were the donors. Raw-read counts averaged over ten per unique TCR and UMI combination.

TCRdb re-called the 5' RACE reads with MiXCR, one entry per CDR3 protein. Here the sample spans around 110,000 distinct CDR3 sequences, less than 15% being singletons. Time point denoted: blood at routine non-recurrence follow-up after resection. Unsorted whole RNA of tumor, nontumor lung or frozen PBMC was sequenced. The TCR originated in a male donor with early-stage non-small cell lung cancer. Source: PBMCs, taken at follow-up.

The CDR3 DNA reads TGCGCCAGCAGCACGGGGACAGGGAGCAATCAGCCCCAGCATTTT. Translated: CASSTGTGSNQPQHF. The gene calls are TRBV5-1 and TRBJ1-5; TRBD1 matches at 9 bases. The CDR3 has 15 residues. Germline CDR1 is SGHRS and CDR2 is YFSETQ. Trimming at V came to 4 bases and at J to 1 base, leaving 3 bases not matched to a gene.